The source of this T cell receptor beta chain is a study of cytomegalovirus exposure and HLA in healthy donors. PCR amplification relied on 60 Vbeta primers (plus 13 Jbeta primers). Measured with immunoSEQ multiplex PCR; TCRdb has only the in-frame clones, and not every one. Of more than 95,000 clones listed, about 82% were seen once; the top ten hold less than 2.5%. Germline assignment: CDR1 SGHTA and CDR2 FQGNSA. CDR3 size: 14 residues. Trimming stripped 6 bases from V and 5 bases from J, with 16 bases between. Worth noting for this clone: The antigen is undetermined.

Whole-study findings and limits: Sequencing depth roughly uniform across donors was assumed in presence/absence analyses. Published work reported that the classifier diagnosed cytomegalovirus status with high specificity and sensitivity. Later analysis placed DRB1 highest and HLA-C lowest in TCR association rates, which differed by HLA locus.

Material: PBMCs. The chain employs TRBV7-2 and TRBJ2-5; possibly TRBD2 for D (5 bases). This clonotype originated in a middle-aged man in good health and CMV-seronegative. The CDR3 bases are TGTGCCAGCAGTTATGTTGCGGGTGTGGAGACCCAGTACTTC. Protein: CASSYVAGVETQYF.